Listed below are T cell receptor beta chains from one sample, sequenced in a study of breast tumors, draining lymph nodes, adjacent tissues. TCRdb reprocessed the multiplex PCR reads via MiXCR and lists one record per CDR3 protein. The table includes roughly 130,000 distinct CDR3 sequences, 30% to 35% detected once. The specimen sequenced was axillary lymph node tissue. These receptors all stem from a female donor with breast cancer. Some clones in this sample may be carry-over from other donors' samples. The CDR3 runs from the conserved cysteine through the conserved F or W. D genes are given only for firm matches. Clone size appears in some rows only: once, few, many, or a class for an expanded clone.

D: TRBD1; V: TRBV7-9; J: TRBJ1-5; size: .; CDR3: CASGRGQGEGNQPQHF; DNA: TGTGCCAGCGGACGGGGACAGGGGGAGGGCAATCAGCCCCAGCATTTT
D: .; V: TRBV29-1; J: TRBJ2-3; size: once; CDR3: CSVDSGTDTQYF; DNA: TGCAGCGTTGACTCGGGCACAGATACGCAGTATTTT
D: TRBD2; V: TRBV6-5; J: TRBJ2-1; size: many; CDR3: CASSPGTINNEQFF; DNA: TGTGCCAGCAGCCCCGGGACTATAAACAATGAGCAGTTCTTC
D: TRBD1; V: TRBV6-6; J: TRBJ1-6; size: many; CDR3: CASRKDRGSDSPLHF; DNA: TGTGCCAGCAGGAAAGACAGGGGTAGTGATTCACCCCTCCACTTT
D: .; V: TRBV18; J: TRBJ2-2; size: many; CDR3: CASRSQEHTGELFF; DNA: TGTGCCAGCCGTTCTCAGGAACACACCGGGGAGCTGTTTTTT
D: TRBD1; V: TRBV7-9; J: TRBJ1-3; size: many; CDR3: CASGRDRLISVSGNTIYF; DNA: TGTGCCAGCGGTCGGGACAGGCTGATTTCCGTCTCTGGAAACACCATATATTTT
D: TRBD1; V: TRBV20-1; J: TRBJ2-5; size: .; CDR3: CSATPGTAETQYF; DNA: TGCAGTGCTACACCCGGGACAGCGGAGACCCAGTACTTC
D: .; V: TRBV20-1; J: TRBJ2-1; size: .; CDR3: CSAMGSSYNAQLF; DNA: TGCAGTGCTATGGGGAGCTCCTACAATGCGCAGCTCTTC
D: TRBD2; V: TRBV24-1; J: TRBJ2-1; size: .; CDR3: CATSDPTSGGANEQFF; DNA: TGTGCCACCAGTGACCCGACTAGCGGGGGGGCGAATGAGCAGTTCTTC
D: .; V: TRBV5-1; J: TRBJ2-5; size: many; CDR3: CASSLLLGGQETQYF; DNA: TGCGCCAGCAGCCTGTTACTAGGTGGCCAAGAGACCCAGTACTTC
D: TRBD1; V: TRBV5-1; J: TRBJ2-4; size: many; CDR3: CASSTRTGIGNIQYF; DNA: TGCGCCAGCAGCACCCGGACAGGGATCGGCAACATTCAGTACTTC
D: .; V: TRBV7-9; J: TRBJ1-5; size: many; CDR3: CASRDRQPQHF; DNA: TGTGCCAGCCGAGATAGACAGCCCCAGCATTTT
D: .; V: TRBV20-1; J: TRBJ1-2; size: .; CDR3: CSARDPGWHYGYTF; DNA: TGCAGTGCAAGGGACCCAGGGTGGCACTATGGCTACACCTTC
D: TRBD2; V: TRBV20-1; J: TRBJ2-3; size: many; CDR3: CSFGTFSGSGGDTQYF; DNA: TGCAGTTTTGGGACCTTTAGCGGGTCCGGGGGAGATACGCAGTATTTT
D: .; V: TRBV2; J: TRBJ2-7; size: .; CDR3: CASSVEGRGGYQYF; DNA: TGTGCCAGCAGTGTAGAGGGCAGGGGGGGATATCAGTACTTC
D: TRBD1; V: TRBV5-1; J: TRBJ1-1; size: few; CDR3: CASKRGQGNTEAFF; DNA: TGCGCCAGCAAGCGGGGACAGGGAAACACTGAAGCTTTCTTT
D: TRBD2; V: TRBV5-4; J: TRBJ2-3; size: many; CDR3: CASSLGTSGGAEDTQYF; DNA: TGTGCCAGCAGCTTGGGGACTAGCGGGGGGGCGGAAGATACGCAGTATTTT
D: TRBD2; V: TRBV20-1; J: TRBJ2-1; size: .; CDR3: CSAPGLAGENNEQFF; DNA: TGCAGTGCTCCGGGGCTAGCGGGGGAGAACAATGAGCAGTTCTTC
D: .; V: TRBV30; J: TRBJ2-2; size: many; CDR3: CAWSVFSNTGELFF; DNA: TGTGCCTGGAGTGTATTCTCGAACACCGGGGAGCTGTTTTTT
D: .; V: TRBV4-1; J: TRBJ2-1; size: many; CDR3: CASSQDSRTSYNEQFF; DNA: TGCGCCAGCAGCCAAGATTCGCGGACCTCCTACAATGAGCAGTTCTTC
D: .; V: TRBV12-3/TRBV12-4; J: TRBJ1-2; size: many; CDR3: CASSLEGGGGYTF; DNA: TGTGCCAGCAGTTTAGAAGGAGGTGGTGGCTACACCTTC
D: TRBD1; V: TRBV12-3/TRBV12-4; J: TRBJ1-5; size: many; CDR3: CASSPTGGKQPQHF; DNA: TGTGCCAGCAGCCCGACAGGGGGCAAACAGCCCCAGCATTTT
D: TRBD1; V: TRBV19; J: TRBJ1-2; size: .; CDR3: CASSRRGRGYGYTF; DNA: TGTGCCAGTAGCCGCAGGGGGCGTGGCTATGGCTACACCTTC
D: TRBD1; V: TRBV20-1; J: TRBJ2-7; size: .; CDR3: CSAQTGTGANYEQYF; DNA: TGCAGTGCTCAAACCGGGACAGGGGCGAACTACGAGCAGTACTTC
D: .; V: TRBV7-2; J: TRBJ1-2; size: many; CDR3: CASSPRQDLYGYTF; DNA: TGTGCCAGCAGCCCGCGACAGGACCTCTATGGCTACACCTTC
D: .; V: TRBV28; J: TRBJ1-2; size: many; CDR3: CASSLGFTYPYGYTF; DNA: TGTGCCAGCAGTTTAGGATTCACTTACCCCTATGGCTACACCTTC
D: .; V: TRBV6-4; J: TRBJ1-3; size: medium-sized; CDR3: CASSDTDFQDSKQLCRNTIYF; DNA: TGTGCCAGCAGTGACACCGACTTCCAGGACAGCAAACAGTTATGTAGGAACACCATATATTTT
D: .; V: TRBV9; J: TRBJ2-3; size: once; CDR3: CASSGGGGGTDTQYF; DNA: TGTGCCAGCAGCGGGGGGGGCGGGGGCACAGATACGCAGTATTTT
D: .; V: TRBV20-1; J: TRBJ1-2; size: few; CDR3: CSARDPTALGGGYTF; DNA: TGCAGTGCTAGAGACCCGACCGCCCTGGGGGGTGGCTACACCTTC
D: .; V: TRBV15; J: TRBJ2-1; size: .; CDR3: CAITQRVDEQFF; DNA: TGTGCCATCACACAGAGGGTGGATGAGCAGTTCTTC
D: TRBD1; V: TRBV6-5; J: TRBJ1-5; size: many; CDR3: CASSPQDRGNQPQHF; DNA: TGTGCCAGCAGCCCTCAAGACAGGGGTAATCAGCCCCAGCATTTT
D: .; V: TRBV13; J: TRBJ1-6; size: .; CDR3: CASSSLGAGESYNSPLHF; DNA: TGTGCCAGCAGCAGTCTAGGAGCGGGGGAATCCTATAATTCACCCCTCCACTTT
D: TRBD2; V: TRBV20-1; J: TRBJ2-3; size: .; CDR3: CSASTSGRRPDAQYF; DNA: TGCAGTGCTAGCACTAGCGGACGACGGCCGGATGCGCAGTATTTT
D: TRBD1; V: TRBV18; J: TRBJ1-2; size: many; CDR3: CASSLAGTGPGYTF; DNA: TGTGCCAGCTCACTTGCCGGGACAGGGCCTGGCTACACCTTC
D: TRBD1; V: TRBV28; J: TRBJ1-5; size: many; CDR3: CASSGTGGQPQHF; DNA: TGTGCCAGCAGTGGGACAGGGGGTCAGCCCCAGCATTTT
D: .; V: TRBV20-1; J: TRBJ2-1; size: many; CDR3: CSADAFAGAGDEQFF; DNA: TGCAGTGCCGACGCATTTGCCGGGGCCGGCGATGAGCAGTTCTTC
D: .; V: TRBV28; J: TRBJ1-5; size: many; CDR3: CASRQGNQPQHF; DNA: TGTGCCAGCAGGCAGGGTAATCAGCCCCAGCATTTT
D: TRBD1; V: TRBV4-1; J: TRBJ1-4; size: many; CDR3: CASSRRDRGGTNEKLFF; DNA: TGCGCCAGCAGCCGCCGGGACAGGGGCGGGACTAATGAAAAACTGTTTTTT
D: .; V: TRBV7-2; J: TRBJ1-2; size: many; CDR3: CASSFGQDTYGYTF; DNA: TGTGCCAGCAGCTTCGGACAAGATACTTATGGCTACACCTTC
D: .; V: TRBV5-6; J: TRBJ2-7; size: many; CDR3: CASSKHYEQYF; DNA: TGTGCCAGCAGCAAACACTACGAGCAGTACTTC
D: TRBD1; V: TRBV6-1; J: TRBJ2-2; size: .; CDR3: CASSEGSSGGGTGELFF; DNA: TGTGCCAGCAGTGAAGGGTCCTCAGGGGGCGGCACCGGGGAGCTGTTTTTT
D: .; V: TRBV6-2/TRBV6-3; J: TRBJ2-2; size: many; CDR3: CASSRKMDTGELFF; DNA: TGTGCCAGCAGTAGGAAGATGGACACCGGGGAGCTGTTTTTT
D: .; V: TRBV6-4; J: TRBJ1-1; size: few; CDR3: CASSEQANTEAFF; DNA: TGTGCCAGCAGTGAACAGGCGAACACTGAAGCTTTCTTT
D: TRBD2; V: TRBV3-1; J: TRBJ2-3; size: many; CDR3: CASSPGLAGDTDTQYF; DNA: TGTGCCAGCAGCCCGGGACTAGCGGGGGATACAGATACGCAGTATTTT
D: .; V: TRBV6-6; J: TRBJ2-5; size: .; CDR3: CASSYSAGAVKTQYF; DNA: TGCGCCAGCAGTTACTCTGCGGGGGCGGTGAAGACCCAGTACTTC
D: .; V: TRBV6-4; J: TRBJ2-5; size: .; CDR3: CASGPQETQYF; DNA: TGTGCCAGCGGTCCCCAAGAGACCCAGTACTTC
D: .; V: TRBV5-1; J: TRBJ1-2; size: many; CDR3: CASSLDGQNYGYTF; DNA: TGCGCCAGCAGCTTGGATGGACAGAACTATGGCTACACCTTC
D: .; V: TRBV7-3; J: TRBJ2-2; size: .; CDR3: CASRENRLNTGELFF; DNA: TGTGCCAGCAGAGAGAACAGGCTGAACACCGGGGAGCTGTTTTTT
D: .; V: TRBV7-8; J: TRBJ1-5; size: many; CDR3: CASSLGGSYQPQHF; DNA: TGTGCCAGCAGCTTGGGAGGCAGTTATCAGCCCCAGCATTTT
D: TRBD1; V: TRBV6-6; J: TRBJ1-2; size: many; CDR3: CASGGQGYYGYTF; DNA: TGTGCCAGCGGAGGACAGGGTTACTATGGCTACACCTTC
D: TRBD1; V: TRBV18; J: TRBJ2-7; size: many; CDR3: CASSPPNKGTALSYEQYF; DNA: TGTGCCAGCTCACCACCGAATAAAGGGACAGCCCTCTCCTACGAGCAGTACTTC
D: TRBD1; V: TRBV9; J: TRBJ1-4; size: many; CDR3: CASSAGIGGQGWEKLFF; DNA: TGTGCCAGCAGCGCCGGTATTGGGGGACAGGGGTGGGAAAAACTGTTTTTT
D: .; V: TRBV7-9; J: TRBJ1-4; size: many; CDR3: CASMKPATNEKLFF; DNA: TGTGCCAGCATGAAACCTGCAACTAATGAAAAACTGTTTTTT
D: TRBD1; V: TRBV5-1; J: TRBJ1-1; size: .; CDR3: CASSLRQGANVGTEAFF; DNA: TGCGCCAGCAGCTTGCGGCAGGGGGCAAACGTAGGCACTGAAGCTTTCTTT
D: TRBD1; V: TRBV2; J: TRBJ1-6; size: many; CDR3: CASKGRTGGSPLHF; DNA: TGTGCCAGCAAGGGAAGGACAGGAGGCTCACCCCTCCACTTT